The clone carrying this T cell receptor (beta chain) was counted a few times. Its antigen is currently unknown. Clones were sequenced by immunoSEQ multiplex PCR, and TCRdb holds only the in-frame ones, with some missing. The sample shows approximately 50,000 clones, 78% of them seen only once. Every patient had mismatch repair deficiency by PCR or immunohistochemistry. The record originates from a study of PD-1 blockade in mismatch repair-deficient tumors. About the research overall: All were previously treated, progressing patients with about 12 mismatch repair-deficient cancer types.

Study results and caveats: Tumor-resident clones, often undetectable pretreatment in blood, expanded then contracted after pembrolizumab.

V was cut by 7 bases and J by 4 bases, with 12 bases left in between. This CDR3 is 13 amino acids long. CDR1 is SEHNR, CDR2 FQNEAQ, per germline (reference sequence). The sample here was peripheral blood, taken 4 weeks after starting pembrolizumab. This clonotype originated in an adult with mismatch repair-deficient cancer. This chain links TRBV7-9 with TRBJ2-3; the D gene is possibly TRBD2 (5 bases). CDR3 loop: CASNQGGADTQYF. The CDR3, as DNA: TGTGCCAGCAACCAAGGAGGCGCAGATACGCAGTATTTT.